This T cell receptor beta chain was captured in a study of blood T cells in healthy people across ages. Germline assignment: CDR1 SQVTM and CDR2 ANQGSEA. Germline trimming cut 6 bases from V and 3 bases from J; bases unmatched to any gene: 2. This CDR3 comprises 13 residues. The sample providers were healthy Caucasian people from Russia, aged roughly 6 to 95. Primers used in a second PCR of about 6 to 12 cycles were a sample-barcoded 5' primer and a J-beta primer mix. Using its own MiXCR run on the 5' RACE reads, TCRdb lists one record per CDR3 protein. The repertoire has about 1,000,000 distinct CDR3 sequences, over 35% of them found once; the top ten carry about 20%.

The sequence came from a woman aged 55-75 years in good health. Source material: blood. V and J are TRBV29-1 and TRBJ2-7; 13 positions match TRBD2. CDR3 in DNA: TGCAGCGTCGGACTAGCGGGAGTCTACGAGCAGTACTTC. It translates to CSVGLAGVYEQYF.